The clone carrying this TCR beta chain was seen many times. Its antigen remains unidentified. Authors of the study amplified TCR beta CDR3 regions from RNA transcripts. The study used the HTBI primer set for a first-round RT-PCR of the TCR CDR3. TCRdb re-derived calls from the multiplex PCR reads in MiXCR, one entry per CDR3 protein. The table shows approximately 630,000 distinct CDR3 sequences, with 15% to 20% occurring only once. The entry originates in a study of T cells in Graves' hyperthyroidism and ophthalmopathy. Broader study findings: Most thyroid-expanded clonotypes above 0.001 were also found in blood. Ophthalmopathy and stable hyperthyroidism were told apart by a 13 V-J model.

The definition of stable Graves' hyperthyroidism was no ophthalmopathy progression within 18 months. The V end lost 2 bases, the J end lost 4 bases, and 9 bases lay between the germline ends. CDR1 is SGHRS and CDR2 is YFSETQ in the germline V gene. The CDR3 is 13 residues long. The chain links TRBV5-1 to TRBJ1-2; D not certain. The clonotype was recovered from a young woman with Graves' hyperthyroidism. The sequencing sample was made of blood. The CDR3 region is CASSFDGPYGYTF. CDR3 sequence (DNA): TGCGCCAGCAGCTTTGACGGACCCTATGGCTACACCTTC.